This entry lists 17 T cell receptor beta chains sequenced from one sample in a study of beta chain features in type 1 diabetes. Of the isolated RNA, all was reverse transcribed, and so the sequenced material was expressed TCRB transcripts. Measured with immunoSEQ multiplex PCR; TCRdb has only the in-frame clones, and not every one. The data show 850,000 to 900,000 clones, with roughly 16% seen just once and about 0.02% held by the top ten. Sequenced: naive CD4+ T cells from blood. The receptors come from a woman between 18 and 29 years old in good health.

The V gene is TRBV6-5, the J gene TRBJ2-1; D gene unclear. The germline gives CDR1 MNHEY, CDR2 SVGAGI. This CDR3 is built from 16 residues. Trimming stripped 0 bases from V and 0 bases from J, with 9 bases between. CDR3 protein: CASSYSPISSYNEQFF. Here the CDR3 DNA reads TGTGCCAGCAGTTACTCACCGATAAGCTCCTACAATGAGCAGTTCTTC.

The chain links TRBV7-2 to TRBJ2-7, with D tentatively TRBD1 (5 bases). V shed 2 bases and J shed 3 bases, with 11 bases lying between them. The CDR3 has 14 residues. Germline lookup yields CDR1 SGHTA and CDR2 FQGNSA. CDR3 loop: CASSLPGHIYEQYF. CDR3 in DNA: TGTGCCAGCAGCTTACCAGGACACATCTACGAGCAGTACTTC.

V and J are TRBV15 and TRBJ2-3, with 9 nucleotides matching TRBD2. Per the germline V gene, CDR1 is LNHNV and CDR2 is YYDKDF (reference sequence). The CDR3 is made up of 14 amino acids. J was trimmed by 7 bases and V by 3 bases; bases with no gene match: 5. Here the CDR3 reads CATSRREGLNTQYF. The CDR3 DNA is TGTGCCACCAGCAGGCGGGAGGGGTTGAATACGCAGTATTTT.

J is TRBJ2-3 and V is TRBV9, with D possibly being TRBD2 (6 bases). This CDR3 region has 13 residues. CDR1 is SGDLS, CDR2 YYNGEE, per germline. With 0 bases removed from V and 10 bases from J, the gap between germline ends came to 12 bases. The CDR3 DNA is TGTGCCAGCAGCGTAGGACTAGTCGGCCCGCAGTATTTT. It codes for CASSVGLVGPQYF.

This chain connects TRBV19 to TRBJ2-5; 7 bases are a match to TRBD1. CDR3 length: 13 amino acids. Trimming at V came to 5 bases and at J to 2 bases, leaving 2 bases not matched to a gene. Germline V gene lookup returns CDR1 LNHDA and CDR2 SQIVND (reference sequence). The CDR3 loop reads CASSGTVQETQYF. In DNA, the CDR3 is TGTGCCAGTAGTGGGACAGTACAAGAGACCCAGTACTTC.

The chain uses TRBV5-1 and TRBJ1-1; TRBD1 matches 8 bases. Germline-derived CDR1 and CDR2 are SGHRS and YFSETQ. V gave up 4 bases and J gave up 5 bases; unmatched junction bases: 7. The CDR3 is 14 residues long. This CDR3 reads CASSPGQGWTEAFF. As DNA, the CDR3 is TGCGCCAGCAGCCCAGGACAGGGATGGACTGAAGCTTTCTTT. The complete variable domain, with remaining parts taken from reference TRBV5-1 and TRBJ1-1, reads KAGVTQTPRYLIKTRGQQVTLSCSPISGHRSVSWYQQTPGQGLQFLFEYFSETQRNKGNFPGRFSGRQFSNSRSEMNVSTLELGDSALYLCASSPGQGWTEAFFGQGTRLTVV.

CDR3 coding DNA: TGTGCCAGCAGCCAAGCGGACAGGGAGAGCCACGAGCAGTACTTC. It is translated as CASSQADRESHEQYF. The chain combines TRBV28 with TRBJ2-7; TRBD1 aligns across 8 bases. The CDR3 has 15 amino acids. The germline V gene has CDR1 MDHEN and CDR2 SYDVKM. Trimming removed 6 bases from V and 5 bases from J; junction bases left unmatched: 12.

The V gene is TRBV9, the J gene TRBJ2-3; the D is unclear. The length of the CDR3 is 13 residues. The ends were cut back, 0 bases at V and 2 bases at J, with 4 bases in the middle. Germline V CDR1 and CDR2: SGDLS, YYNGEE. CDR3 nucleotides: TGTGCCAGCAGCGTAGCCGACACAGATACGCAGTATTTT. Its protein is CASSVADTDTQYF.

The DNA of the CDR3 is TGTGCCAGCAGCCCCGGGGCGGGGCTTCAAGAGACCCAGTACTTC. Translating it yields CASSPGAGLQETQYF. The V call is TRBV9, the J call TRBJ2-5, with D possibly TRBD2 on 6 matching bases. Looked up from germline, CDR1 is SGDLS and CDR2 is YYNGEE. V lost 4 bases, J lost 2 bases, and 15 bases lay in between. The CDR3 covers 15 residues.

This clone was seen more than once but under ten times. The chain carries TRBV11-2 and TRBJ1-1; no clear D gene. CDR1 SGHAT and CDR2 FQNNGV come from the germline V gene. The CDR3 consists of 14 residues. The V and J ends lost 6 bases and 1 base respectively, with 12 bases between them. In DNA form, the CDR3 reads TGTGCCAGCAGATCCCCTTCCCCGAACACTGAAGCTTTCTTT. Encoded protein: CASRSPSPNTEAFF.

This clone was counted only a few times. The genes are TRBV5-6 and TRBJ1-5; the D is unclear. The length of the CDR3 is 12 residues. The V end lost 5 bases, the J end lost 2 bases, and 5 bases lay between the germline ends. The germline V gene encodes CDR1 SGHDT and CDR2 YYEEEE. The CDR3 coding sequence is TGTGCCAGCAGACGCGGCAATCAGCCCCAGCATTTT. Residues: CASRRGNQPQHF.

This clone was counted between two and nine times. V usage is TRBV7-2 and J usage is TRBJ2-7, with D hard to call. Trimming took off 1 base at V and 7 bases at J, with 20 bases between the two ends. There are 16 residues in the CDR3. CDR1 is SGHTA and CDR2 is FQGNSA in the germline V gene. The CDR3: CASSLVGFPDPREQYF. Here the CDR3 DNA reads TGTGCCAGCAGCTTAGTCGGCTTCCCGGACCCTAGGGAGCAGTACTTC.

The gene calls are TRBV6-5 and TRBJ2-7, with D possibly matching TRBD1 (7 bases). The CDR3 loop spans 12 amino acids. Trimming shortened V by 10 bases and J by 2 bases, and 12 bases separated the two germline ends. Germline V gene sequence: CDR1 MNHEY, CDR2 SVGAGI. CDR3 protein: CATQGGPYEQYF. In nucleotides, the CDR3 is TGTGCCACTCAGGGGGGACCCTACGAGCAGTACTTC.

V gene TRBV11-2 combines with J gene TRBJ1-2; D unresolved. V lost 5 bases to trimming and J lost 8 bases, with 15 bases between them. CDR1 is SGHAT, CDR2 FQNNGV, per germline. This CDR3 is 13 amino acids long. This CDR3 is CASSPRARRGYTF. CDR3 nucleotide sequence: TGTGCCAGCAGCCCTAGGGCCCGGCGGGGCTACACCTTC.

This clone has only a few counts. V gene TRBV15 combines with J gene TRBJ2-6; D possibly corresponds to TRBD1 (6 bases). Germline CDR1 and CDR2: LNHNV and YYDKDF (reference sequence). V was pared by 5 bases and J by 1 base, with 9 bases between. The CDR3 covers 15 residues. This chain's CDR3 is CATSSTGSGANVLTF. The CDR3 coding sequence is TGTGCCACCAGCTCGACAGGATCTGGGGCCAACGTCCTGACTTTC. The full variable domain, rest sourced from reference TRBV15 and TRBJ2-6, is DAMVIQNPRYQVTQFGKPVTLSCSQTLNHNVMYWYQQKSSQAPKLLFHYYDKDFNNEADTPDNFQSRRPNTSFCFLDIRSPGLGDTAMYLCATSSTGSGANVLTFGAGSRLTVL.

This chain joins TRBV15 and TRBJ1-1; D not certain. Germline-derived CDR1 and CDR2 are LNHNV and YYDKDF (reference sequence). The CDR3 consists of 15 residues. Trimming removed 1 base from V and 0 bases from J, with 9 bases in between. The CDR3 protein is CATSRGGHLNTEAFF. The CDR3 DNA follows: TGTGCCACCAGCAGAGGTGGGCATTTGAACACTGAAGCTTTCTTT.

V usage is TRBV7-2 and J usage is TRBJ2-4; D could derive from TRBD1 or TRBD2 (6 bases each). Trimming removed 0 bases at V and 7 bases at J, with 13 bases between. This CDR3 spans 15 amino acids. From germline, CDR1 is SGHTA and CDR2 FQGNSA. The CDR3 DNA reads TGTGCCAGCAGCTTAGCATCATCGGGGGCGAACATTCAGTACTTC. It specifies CASSLASSGANIQYF.